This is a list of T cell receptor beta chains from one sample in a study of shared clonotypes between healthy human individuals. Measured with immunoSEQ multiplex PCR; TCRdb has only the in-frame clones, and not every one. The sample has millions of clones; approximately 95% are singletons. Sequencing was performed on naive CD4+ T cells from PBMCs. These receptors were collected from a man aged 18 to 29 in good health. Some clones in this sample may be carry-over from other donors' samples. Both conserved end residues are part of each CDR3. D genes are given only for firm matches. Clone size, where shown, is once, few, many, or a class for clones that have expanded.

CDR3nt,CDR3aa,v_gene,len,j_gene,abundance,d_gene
TGTGCCAGCAGCCTAAGGGGACAGGGGTACAATGAGCAGTTCTTC,CASSLRGQGYNEQFF,TRBV7-3,15,TRBJ2-1,once,TRBD1
TGTGCCAGCAGTTCCTCTCGCGAGCAGTACTTC,CASSSSREQYF,TRBV27,11,TRBJ2-7,-,-
TGTGCCAGCACGGGGGTGACTAGCCCGCGCGCCGAGCAGTTCTTC,CASTGVTSPRAEQFF,TRBV2,15,TRBJ2-1,-,TRBD2
TGTGCCAGCTCACCAGGGGTTCGTAATGAGCAGTTCTTC,CASSPGVRNEQFF,TRBV18,13,TRBJ2-1,-,-
TGTGCCAGCAGCACCGACAGGGGGCCGGGCGAAAAACTGTTTTTT,CASSTDRGPGEKLFF,TRBV7-9,15,TRBJ1-4,-,TRBD1
TGTGCCAGCAGTTACCCCCGCAATAGCGAAGAGACCCAGTACTTC,CASSYPRNSEETQYF,TRBV6-7,15,TRBJ2-5,-,-
TGTGCCAGCAGGGGGAGCTACGAGCAGTACTTC,CASRGSYEQYF,TRBV19,11,TRBJ2-7,-,TRBD1
TGCAGCGTTGGGGGACAGCTAAGTAGCACAGATACGCAGTATTTT,CSVGGQLSSTDTQYF,TRBV29-1,15,TRBJ2-3,-,TRBD1
TGTGCCAGCAGCACTAGCGGGAGGACCAATGAGCAGTTCTTC,CASSTSGRTNEQFF,TRBV28,14,TRBJ2-1,-,TRBD2
TGTGCCAGCTCACCACCGTCTAGCGGGAGAGCCGGGGAGCTGTTTTTT,CASSPPSSGRAGELFF,TRBV18,16,TRBJ2-2,-,TRBD2
TGTGCCAGCTCACCTACACAGGGTAACTATGGCTACACCTTC,CASSPTQGNYGYTF,TRBV18,14,TRBJ1-2,-,-
TGTGCCAGCACGTGGCGGAGAATCAATCAGCCCCAGCATTTT,CASTWRRINQPQHF,TRBV27,14,TRBJ1-5,-,-
TGTGCCAGCAGTTTAATAGTGGTGAATCAGCCCCAGCATTTT,CASSLIVVNQPQHF,TRBV28,14,TRBJ1-5,-,-
TGTGCCAGCAGTTACTCGGGACAGGGGGCGCTTAGGCAGTTCTTC,CASSYSGQGALRQFF,TRBV6-5,15,TRBJ2-1,-,TRBD1
TGCGCCAGCAGCCAAGTAGTGACTAGCGGGGCACGGGAGCAGTACTTC,CASSQVVTSGAREQYF,TRBV4-1,16,TRBJ2-7,-,TRBD2
TGTGCCAGCAGTTACTCGTTAGGACCGGGAGATGCGGAGCAGTTCTTC,CASSYSLGPGDAEQFF,TRBV6-5,16,TRBJ2-1,-,-
TGTGCCAGCAGCTGGGGTGGCGGGGAGCTGTTTTTT,CASSWGGGELFF,TRBV11-3,12,TRBJ2-2,once,-
TGCGCCAGCAGCTCGGACAGGGGGCGCACCGGACACCAAGAGACCCAGTACTTC,CASSSDRGRTGHQETQYF,TRBV5-1,18,TRBJ2-5,-,TRBD1
TGCGCCAGCAGCTTGGAGGGAGCTTGGGATGAGCAGTTCTTC,CASSLEGAWDEQFF,TRBV5-1,14,TRBJ2-1,once,-
TGTGCCAGCTGTTGGGACTCTGGAGGGGAGACCCAGTACTTC,CASCWDSGGETQYF,TRBV28,14,TRBJ2-5,once,-
TGTGCCACCAGCTCCCGGGGCGAGACGGATACCAAGTACTTC,CATSSRGETDTKYF,TRBV15,14,TRBJ2-7,-,-
TGCGCCAGCAGCCAAGCCCTTTGGTATGGCTACACCTTC,CASSQALWYGYTF,TRBV4-1,13,TRBJ1-2,-,-
TGTGCCAGCAGTCTTAGAACTAGGGGCGAGCAGTACTTC,CASSLRTRGEQYF,TRBV28,13,TRBJ2-7,-,-
TGTGCCAGTAGCTTCCTGGCGGAGTTAAATTCACCCCTCCACTTT,CASSFLAELNSPLHF,TRBV19,15,TRBJ1-6,-,-
TGTGCCAGCAGCCAAGGCGGAGGGCAAGAGACCCAGTACTTC,CASSQGGGQETQYF,TRBV7-3,14,TRBJ2-5,-,-
TGTGCCACCAGCAGAGATAGTCGTCAGGGGCGCATTGGGGAGACCCAGTACTTC,CATSRDSRQGRIGETQYF,TRBV15,18,TRBJ2-5,-,-
TGTGCCATCACTGGGACCTCTGGGGCCAACGTCCTGACTTTC,CAITGTSGANVLTF,TRBV10-3,14,TRBJ2-6,-,-
TGTGCCAGCAAGGAGATCGCCGGGGAGCTGTTTTTT,CASKEIAGELFF,TRBV27,12,TRBJ2-2,-,-
TGTGCCAGCAGCCGTTACAATATTCGACAGGGGGCGAATGGAAACACCATATATTTT,CASSRYNIRQGANGNTIYF,TRBV7-2,19,TRBJ1-3,-,TRBD1
TGTGCCAGCAGCTTACCGGGAAACTATGGCTACACCTTC,CASSLPGNYGYTF,TRBV7-2,13,TRBJ1-2,-,-
TGTGCCAGCTCACCCCGACAGGGGAAGACCTCTGGGGCCAACGTCCTGACTTTC,CASSPRQGKTSGANVLTF,TRBV18,18,TRBJ2-6,-,TRBD1
TGTGCCAGCAGTTTGAATCTAGCGGGATACGAGCAGTACTTC,CASSLNLAGYEQYF,TRBV28,14,TRBJ2-7,-,TRBD2